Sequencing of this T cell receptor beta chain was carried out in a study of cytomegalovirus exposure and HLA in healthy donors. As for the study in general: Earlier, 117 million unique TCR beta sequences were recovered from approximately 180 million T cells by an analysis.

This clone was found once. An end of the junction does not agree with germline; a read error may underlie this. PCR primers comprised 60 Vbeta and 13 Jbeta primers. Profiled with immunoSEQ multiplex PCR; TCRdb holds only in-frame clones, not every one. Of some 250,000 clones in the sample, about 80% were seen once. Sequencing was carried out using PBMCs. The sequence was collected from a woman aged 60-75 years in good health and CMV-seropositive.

The CDR3, as DNA: TGTTCCAGCAGCTTAACATTGAACACTGAAGCTTTCTTT. This encodes CSSSLTLNTEAFF. J is TRBJ1-1 and V is TRBV7-9; D gene ambiguous. The CDR3 is 13 residues long. CDR1 and CDR2 from the germline V gene are SEHNR and FQNEAQ (reference sequence).